The sequence of this T cell receptor beta chain was determined in a study of blood T cell repertoires in COVID-19. Turning to the study itself: Acute and convalescent COVID-19 specimens originated in the United States, Italy and Spain. T cells, B-cell-depleted T cells, or PBMCs supplied cDNA or gDNA.

This CDR3 has 16 residues. Germline V gene data show CDR1 as SGHVS and CDR2 as FNYEAQ. Trimming cost V 4 bases and J 6 bases; bases outside gene matches: 8. Original methodology: Reference gene primers were amplified, and this amplification served to estimate nucleated cell counts. Profiling relied on immunoSEQ multiplex PCR, and the TCRdb table lists in-frame clones only, not all of them. For V, J and clone size, that table is used; D and trimming come from the DNA. The sample lists fewer than 140,000 clones, 70% to 80% seen once, with 0.8% to 1% in the top ten. The sample comprised peripheral blood. The rearrangement links TRBV7-6 to TRBJ2-2; the match to TRBD1 covers 10 bases. The sequence was collected from a human donor with acute or convalescent COVID-19. The donor label of this sample is uncertain. The CDR3 nucleotides read TGTGCCAGCAGCTACCGACAGGGGGCGGGAGCCGGGGAGCTGTTTTTT. Protein product: CASSYRQGAGAGELFF.